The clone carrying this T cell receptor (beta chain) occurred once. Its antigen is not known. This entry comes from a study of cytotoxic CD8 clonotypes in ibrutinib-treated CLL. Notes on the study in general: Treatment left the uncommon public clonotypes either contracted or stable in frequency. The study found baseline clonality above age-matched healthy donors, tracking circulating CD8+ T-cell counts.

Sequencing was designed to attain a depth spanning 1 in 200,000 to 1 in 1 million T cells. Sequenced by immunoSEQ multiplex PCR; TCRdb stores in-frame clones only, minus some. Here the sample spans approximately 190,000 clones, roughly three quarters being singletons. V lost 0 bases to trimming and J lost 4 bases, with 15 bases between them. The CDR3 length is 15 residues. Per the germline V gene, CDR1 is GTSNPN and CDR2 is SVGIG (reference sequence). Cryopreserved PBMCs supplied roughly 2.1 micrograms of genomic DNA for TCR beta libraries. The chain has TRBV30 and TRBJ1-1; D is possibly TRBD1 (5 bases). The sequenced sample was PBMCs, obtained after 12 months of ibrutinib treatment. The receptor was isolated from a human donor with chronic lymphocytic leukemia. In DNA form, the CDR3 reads TGTGCCTGGAGTGTTGAGAGACGGGACTTCACTGAAGCTTTCTTT. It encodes CAWSVERRDFTEAFF.